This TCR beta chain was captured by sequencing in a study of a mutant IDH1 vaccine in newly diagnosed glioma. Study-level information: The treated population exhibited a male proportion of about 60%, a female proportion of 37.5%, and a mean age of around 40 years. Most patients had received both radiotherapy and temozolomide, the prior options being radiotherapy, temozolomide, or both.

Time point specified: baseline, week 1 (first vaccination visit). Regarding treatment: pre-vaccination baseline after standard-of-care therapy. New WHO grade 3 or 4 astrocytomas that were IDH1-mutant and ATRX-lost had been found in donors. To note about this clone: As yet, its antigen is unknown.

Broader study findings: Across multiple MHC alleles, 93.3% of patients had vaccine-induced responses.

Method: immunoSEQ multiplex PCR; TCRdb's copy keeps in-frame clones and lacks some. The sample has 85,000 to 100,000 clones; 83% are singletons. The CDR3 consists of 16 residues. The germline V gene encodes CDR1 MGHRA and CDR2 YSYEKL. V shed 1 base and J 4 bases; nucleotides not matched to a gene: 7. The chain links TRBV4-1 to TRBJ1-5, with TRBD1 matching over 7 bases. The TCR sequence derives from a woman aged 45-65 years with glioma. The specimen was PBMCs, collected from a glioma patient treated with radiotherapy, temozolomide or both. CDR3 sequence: CASSQGNRGPNQPQHF. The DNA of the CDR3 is TGCGCCAGCAGCCAAGGTAACAGGGGCCCTAATCAGCCCCAGCATTTT.